The TCR beta chain under discussion was sequenced for a study of Graves' ophthalmopathy and Graves' hyperthyroidism. RNA transcripts were the source from which TCR beta CDR3 regions were amplified. The first-round RT-PCR employed HTBI primers together with the Qiagen OneStep RT-PCR kit. A multiplex PCR was then performed as the second round. TCRdb itself ran the multiplex PCR reads through MiXCR, one entry per CDR3 protein. This table holds roughly 500,000 distinct CDR3 sequences, around 14% found once. This CDR3 is built from 14 residues. Trimming at V came to 4 bases and at J to 6 bases, leaving 3 bases not matched to a gene. The germline CDR1 and CDR2 sequences are SGHRS and YFSETQ. This clonotype was recorded many times.

The chain recombines TRBV5-1 with TRBJ2-2; 10 bases map to TRBD1. Sequencing used blood. This TCR was sampled from a woman under 40 with Graves' ophthalmopathy. This CDR3 is CASSVGQGSGELFF. In DNA, the CDR3 is TGCGCCAGCAGCGTGGGACAGGGGTCCGGGGAGCTGTTTTTT.